These T cell receptor beta chains were read from a single sample in a study of blood T cell repertoires in COVID-19. The method was immunoSEQ multiplex PCR; TCRdb's version includes in-frame clones alone and lacks a portion of them. The data contain about 88,000 clones, around 90% of them singletons. Sequencing was performed on peripheral blood. The receptors shown here come from a man older than 75 with acute or convalescent COVID-19. CDR3s include the opening cysteine and the closing phenylalanine or tryptophan. The order of the fields is V gene, D gene, J gene, clone size, CDR3 DNA, CDR3 protein. D genes are given only for firm matches. A row's size may be missing; if present it is once, few, many or a size class.

>TRBV27|TRBD1|TRBJ2-7|.
TGTGCCAGCAGTTTCAGGGGGCAGATCGACGAGCAGTACTTC
CASSFRGQIDEQYF
>TRBV18|TRBD1|TRBJ1-5|few
TGTGCCAGCTCCGGGACAGGGGGCCAGCCCCAGCATTTT
CASSGTGGQPQHF
>TRBV7-2|TRBD2|TRBJ2-3|.
TGTGCCACCACTCGGGAGGTCACAGATACGCAGTATTTT
CATTREVTDTQYF
>TRBV11-2|.|TRBJ1-1|.
TGTGCCAGCAGCTTAGCAGGCCAGCCCAACACTGAAGCTTTCTTT
CASSLAGQPNTEAFF
>TRBV7-2|TRBD1|TRBJ1-2|.
TGTGCCAGCAGGATAACAGGGGACTATGGCTACACCTTC
CASRITGDYGYTF
>TRBV30|.|TRBJ2-7|few
TGTGCCTGGTCCACTCCAGGGAGGGGGGCCTACGAGCAGTACTTC
CAWSTPGRGAYEQYF
>TRBV5-1|TRBD1|TRBJ1-6|.
TGCGCCAGCAGCTCTCCGGCGACAGGGGGTCAGAATTCACCCCTCCACTTT
CASSSPATGGQNSPLHF
>TRBV29-1|TRBD1|TRBJ2-7|few
TGCAGCGTTGAGGGACAGGCCTCCTACGAGCAGTACTTC
CSVEGQASYEQYF
>TRBV19|.|TRBJ1-1|.
TGTGCCAGTAGCGACCCGGGACAACTGAACACTGAAGCTTTCTTT
CASSDPGQLNTEAFF
>TRBV9|TRBD2|TRBJ2-5|.
TGTGCCAGCAGCTCGGACGGGGGGAGGATGGAGACCCAGTACTTC
CASSSDGGRMETQYF
>TRBV9|.|TRBJ2-3|.
TGTGCCAGCAGCGTTAGCGGATTCACAGATACGCAGTATTTT
CASSVSGFTDTQYF